This record looks at one T cell receptor (beta chain) sequence and its context. As originally analysed: Reference gene primers were amplified, and this amplification served to estimate nucleated cell counts. Libraries were prepared by immunoSEQ multiplex PCR; TCRdb keeps only in-frame clonotypes and omits some of them. V and J calls and clone size are those listed in that table; D and trimming were worked out from the DNA. This sample carries more than 200,000 clones, about 85% of them seen once, and the ten largest clones take about 3%. This record comes from a study of blood T cell repertoires in COVID-19. Whole-study context: COVID-19 samples collected from the United States, Italy and Spain covered acute and convalescent phases. PBMCs, B-cell-depleted T cells, or T cells were the source of the cDNA or gDNA that made up the material.

CDR1 and CDR2 from the germline V gene are SGHTA and FQGNSA. V shed 6 bases and J 2 bases; nucleotides not matched to a gene: 6. The CDR3 covers 14 residues. The chain recombines TRBV7-2 with TRBJ1-1; TRBD1 matches at 7 bases. Input material: peripheral blood. The TCR originated in a man aged 18 to 29 with active or convalescent COVID-19. The CDR3 sequence is CASRPGQRNTEAFF. The CDR3 nucleotides read TGTGCCAGCAGACCGGGACAGCGAAACACTGAAGCTTTCTTT. The full variable domain, its missing parts supplied by reference TRBV7-2 and TRBJ1-1, is GAGVSQSPSNKVTEKGKDVELRCDPISGHTALYWYRQSLGQGLEFLIYFQGNSAPDKSGLPSDRFSAERTGGSVSTLTIQRTQQEDSAVYLCASRPGQRNTEAFFGQGTRLTVV.